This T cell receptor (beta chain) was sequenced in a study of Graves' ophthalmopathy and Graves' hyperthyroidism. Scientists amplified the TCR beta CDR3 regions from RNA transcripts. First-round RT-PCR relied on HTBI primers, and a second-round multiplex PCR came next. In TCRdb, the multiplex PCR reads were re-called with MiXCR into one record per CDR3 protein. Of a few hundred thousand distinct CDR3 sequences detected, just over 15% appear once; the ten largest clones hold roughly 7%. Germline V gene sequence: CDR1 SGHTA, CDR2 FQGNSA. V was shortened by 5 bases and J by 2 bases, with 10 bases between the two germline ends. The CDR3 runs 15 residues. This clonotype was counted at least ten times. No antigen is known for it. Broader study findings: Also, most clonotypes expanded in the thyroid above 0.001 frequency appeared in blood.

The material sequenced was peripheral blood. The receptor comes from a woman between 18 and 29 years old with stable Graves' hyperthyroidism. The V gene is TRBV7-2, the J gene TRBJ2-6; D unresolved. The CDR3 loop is CASSPPFAGANVLTF. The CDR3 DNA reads TGTGCCAGCAGCCCTCCCTTCGCTGGGGCCAACGTCCTGACTTTC.